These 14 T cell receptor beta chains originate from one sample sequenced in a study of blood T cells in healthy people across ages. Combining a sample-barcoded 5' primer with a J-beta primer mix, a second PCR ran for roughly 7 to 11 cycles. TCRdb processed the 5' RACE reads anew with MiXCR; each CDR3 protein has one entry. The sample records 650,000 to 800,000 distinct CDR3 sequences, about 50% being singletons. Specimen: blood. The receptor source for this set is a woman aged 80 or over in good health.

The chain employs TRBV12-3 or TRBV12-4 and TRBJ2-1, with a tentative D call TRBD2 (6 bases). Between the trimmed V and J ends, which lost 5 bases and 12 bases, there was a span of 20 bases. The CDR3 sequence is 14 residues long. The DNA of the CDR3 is TGTGCCAGCAGTGCCCGGGGGTCCCCCCATGGGCAGTTCTTC. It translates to CASSARGSPHGQFF.

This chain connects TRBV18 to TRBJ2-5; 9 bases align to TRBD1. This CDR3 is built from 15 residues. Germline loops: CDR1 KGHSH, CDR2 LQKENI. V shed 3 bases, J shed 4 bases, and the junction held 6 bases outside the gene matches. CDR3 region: CASSPPGQGRETQYF. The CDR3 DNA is TGTGCCAGCTCACCGCCGGGACAGGGTCGAGAGACCCAGTACTTC.

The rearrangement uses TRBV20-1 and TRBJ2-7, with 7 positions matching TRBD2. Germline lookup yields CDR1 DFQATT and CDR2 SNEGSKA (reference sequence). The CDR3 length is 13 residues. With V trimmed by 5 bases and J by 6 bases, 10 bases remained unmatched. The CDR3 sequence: CSALSGGRVEQYF. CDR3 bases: TGCAGTGCTCTCTCCGGCGGGAGAGTCGAGCAGTACTTC.

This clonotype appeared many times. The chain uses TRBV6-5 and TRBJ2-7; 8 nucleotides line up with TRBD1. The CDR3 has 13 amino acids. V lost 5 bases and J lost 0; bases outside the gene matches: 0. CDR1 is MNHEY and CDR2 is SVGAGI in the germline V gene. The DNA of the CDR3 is TGTGCCAGCAGTCAGGGGGCCTCCTACGAGCAGTACTTC. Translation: CASSQGASYEQYF.

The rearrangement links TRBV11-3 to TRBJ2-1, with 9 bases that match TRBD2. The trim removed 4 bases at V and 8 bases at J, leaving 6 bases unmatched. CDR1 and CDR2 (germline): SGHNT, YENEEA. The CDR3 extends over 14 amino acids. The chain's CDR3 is CASSSSGNRDEQFF. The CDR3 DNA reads TGTGCCAGCAGCTCTAGCGGGAATCGGGATGAGCAGTTCTTC.

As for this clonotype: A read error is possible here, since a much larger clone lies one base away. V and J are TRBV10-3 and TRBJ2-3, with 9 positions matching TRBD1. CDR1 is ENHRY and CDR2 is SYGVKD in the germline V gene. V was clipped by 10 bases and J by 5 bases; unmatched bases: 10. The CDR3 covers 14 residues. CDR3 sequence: CATGQGSPGDTQYF. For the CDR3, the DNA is TGTGCCACCGGACAGGGGAGTCCCGGAGATACGCAGTATTTT.

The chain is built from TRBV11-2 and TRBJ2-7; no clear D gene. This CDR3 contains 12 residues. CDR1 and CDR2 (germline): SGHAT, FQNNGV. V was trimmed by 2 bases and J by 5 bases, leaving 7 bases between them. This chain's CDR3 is CASSLMWDEQYF. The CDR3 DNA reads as TGTGCCAGCAGCTTAATGTGGGACGAGCAGTACTTC.

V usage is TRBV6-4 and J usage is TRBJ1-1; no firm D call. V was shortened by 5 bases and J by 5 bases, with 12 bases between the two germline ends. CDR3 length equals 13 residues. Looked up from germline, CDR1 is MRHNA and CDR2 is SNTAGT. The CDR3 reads CASSTSTETEAFF. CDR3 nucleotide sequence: TGTGCCAGCAGTACTTCAACCGAAACTGAAGCTTTCTTT.

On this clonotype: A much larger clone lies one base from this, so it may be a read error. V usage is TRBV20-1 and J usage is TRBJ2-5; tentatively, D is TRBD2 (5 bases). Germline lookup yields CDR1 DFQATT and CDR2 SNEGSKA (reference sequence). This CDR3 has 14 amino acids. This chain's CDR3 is CGARDRRVPETQYF. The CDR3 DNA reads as TGCGGTGCTAGAGATCGGCGGGTACCAGAGACCCAGTACTTC.

CDR3 in DNA: TGTGCCAGCTCAACGACTAGCGGGGAAATAGATACGCAGTATTTT. It specifies CASSTTSGEIDTQYF. This rearrangement joins TRBV18 to TRBJ2-3, with 11 bases lining up with TRBD2. This CDR3 contains 15 residues. J lost 5 bases, V lost 5 bases, and 6 bases had no gene match. CDR1 and CDR2 (germline): KGHSH, LQKENI.

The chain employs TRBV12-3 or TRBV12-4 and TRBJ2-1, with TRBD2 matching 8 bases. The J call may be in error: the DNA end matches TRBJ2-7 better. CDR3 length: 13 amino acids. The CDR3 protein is CASTLLAGNEQYF. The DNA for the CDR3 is TGTGCCAGCACCCTGCTAGCGGGCAATGAGCAGTACTTC.

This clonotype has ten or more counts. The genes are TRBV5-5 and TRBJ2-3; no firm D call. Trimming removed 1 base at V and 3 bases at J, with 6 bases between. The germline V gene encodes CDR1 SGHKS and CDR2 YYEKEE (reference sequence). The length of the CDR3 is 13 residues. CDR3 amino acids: CASSLWRTDTQYF. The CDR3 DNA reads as TGTGCCAGCAGCTTGTGGAGAACAGATACGCAGTATTTT.

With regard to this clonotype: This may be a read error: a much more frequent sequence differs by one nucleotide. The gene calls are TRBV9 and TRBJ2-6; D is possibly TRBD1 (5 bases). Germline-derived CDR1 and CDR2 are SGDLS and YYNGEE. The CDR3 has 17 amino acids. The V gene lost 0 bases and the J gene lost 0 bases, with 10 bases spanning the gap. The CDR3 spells CASSVGTTSSGANVLTF. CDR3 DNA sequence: TGTGCCAGCAGCGTAGGGACAACAAGCTCTGGGGCCAACGTCCTGACTTTC.

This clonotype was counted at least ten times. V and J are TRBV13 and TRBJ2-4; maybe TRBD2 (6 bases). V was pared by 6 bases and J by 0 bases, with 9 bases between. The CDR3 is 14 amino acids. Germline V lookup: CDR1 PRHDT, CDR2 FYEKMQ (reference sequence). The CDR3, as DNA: TGTGCCAGCAGGGAGGGACTAGCCAAAAACATTCAGTACTTC. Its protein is CASREGLAKNIQYF. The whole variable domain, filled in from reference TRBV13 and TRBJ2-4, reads AAGVIQSPRHLIKEKRETATLKCYPIPRHDTVYWYQQGPGQDPQFLISFYEKMQSDKGSIPDRFSAQQFSDYHSELNMSSLELGDSALYFCASREGLAKNIQYFGAGTRLSVL.